This T cell receptor beta chain was sequenced for a study of T cell repertoires in cytomegalovirus infection. Study as a whole: Selected CMV epitopes included recently identified HLA-C-restricted ones as well as well-studied HLA-B-restricted ones. Public TCR beta signatures marked donors with CMV infection and the matching HLA. Study findings and constraints: There were HLA-C-restricted CMV-specific TCR beta clonotypes dominating the ex vivo response. Cumulative frequency (of public TCR beta family members) identified carriers of CMV plus the relevant HLA.

TCRdb reanalysed the reads using MiXCR and keeps one entry per CDR3 protein. This sample yields 69,000 or so distinct CDR3 sequences, of which about 26% are seen a single time; 59% belongs to the top ten. Trimming at V came to 4 bases and at J to 0 bases, leaving 3 bases not matched to a gene. The germline V gene encodes CDR1 SEHNR and CDR2 FQNEAQ (reference sequence). CDR3 length equals 14 residues. Note on this clonotype: Antigen specificity is unknown.

The sequence was collected from a human donor in good health (CMV status not recorded). Some clones in this sample may be carry-over from other donors' samples. The chain combines TRBV7-9 with TRBJ2-7, with 7 bases that match TRBD1. The specimen was CD8+ T cells from cultured PBMCs, collected from culture after CMV antigen stimulation. CDR3 region: CASSSGQSSYEQYF. The CDR3 nucleotides are TGTGCCAGCAGCTCGGGACAGAGCTCCTACGAGCAGTACTTC.